Shown below are 26 T cell receptor beta chains from a single sample sequenced in a study of T cell responses to AZD1222 COVID-19 vaccine. Measured with immunoSEQ multiplex PCR; TCRdb has only the in-frame clones, and not every one. The sample holds under 110,000 clones, 80% to 95% seen once. The input for sequencing was peripheral blood, taken 28 days after the second AZD1222 dose. The receptors shown here come from an adult who received the AZD1222 COVID-19 vaccine.

The V call is TRBV24-1, the J call TRBJ2-5; TRBD1 aligns across 9 bases. With 3 bases clipped from V and 5 bases from J, the junction kept 6 bases outside the gene matches. Germline CDR1 reads KGHDR; CDR2 reads SFDVKD. The CDR3 is made up of 15 amino acids. For the CDR3, the DNA is TGTGCCACCAGTGATCCCACAGGGGGCGGGGAGACCCAGTACTTC. Its translation: CATSDPTGGGETQYF.

The V and J genes are TRBV12-3 or TRBV12-4 and TRBJ1-2; TRBD1 aligns across 8 bases. The CDR3 runs 13 residues. J lost 5 bases, V lost 3 bases, and 2 bases had no gene match. This CDR3 is CASSFRTGYGYTF. CDR3 DNA: TGTGCCAGCAGTTTCCGGACAGGGTATGGCTACACCTTC.

This sequence joins TRBV13 and TRBJ2-7, with no clear D. Looked up from germline, CDR1 is PRHDT and CDR2 is FYEKMQ (reference sequence). This CDR3 is built from 11 residues. V shed 4 bases and J shed 6 bases, with 7 bases lying between them. CDR3 loop: CASSSRFEQYF. The CDR3 nucleotides are TGTGCCAGCAGCTCCAGGTTCGAGCAGTACTTC. Together with reference TRBV13 and TRBJ2-7, the CDR3 gives the full variable domain: AAGVIQSPRHLIKEKRETATLKCYPIPRHDTVYWYQQGPGQDPQFLISFYEKMQSDKGSIPDRFSAQQFSDYHSELNMSSLELGDSALYFCASSSRFEQYFGPGTRLTVT.

The rearrangement links TRBV18 to TRBJ1-2; TRBD1 agrees at 12 bases. The CDR3 is 16 residues long. V trimming: 3 bases; J trimming: 5 bases; junction bases outside the gene matches: 7. Germline CDR1 KGHSH, CDR2 LQKENI. The CDR3 coding sequence is TGTGCCAGCTCACCCCCGGGACAGGGGGCTTCGTATGGCTACACCTTC. Translating it yields CASSPPGQGASYGYTF. Filled out from reference TRBV18 and TRBJ1-2, the complete variable domain reads NAGVMQNPRHLVRRRGQEARLRCSPMKGHSHVYWYRQLPEEGLKFMVYLQKENIIDESGMPKERFSAEFPKEGPSILRIQQVVRGDSAAYFCASSPPGQGASYGYTFGSGTRLTVV.

The V and J genes are TRBV7-9 and TRBJ2-7; no clear D gene. The CDR3 sequence is 15 residues long. Deletions cut 0 bases from V and 3 bases from J, with 12 bases between. Germline V gene data show CDR1 as SEHNR and CDR2 as FQNEAQ (reference sequence). CDR3 sequence (DNA): TGTGCCAGCAGCTTAGCCCTAAGGCCGTACTACGAGCAGTACTTC. Amino acid sequence: CASSLALRPYYEQYF.

The gene calls are TRBV2 and TRBJ1-1; 9 nucleotides agree with TRBD1. CDR1 is SNHLY, CDR2 FYNNEI, per germline. With 4 bases clipped from V and 9 bases from J, the junction kept 3 bases outside the gene matches. This CDR3 comprises 12 residues. The CDR3 bases are TGTGCCAGCAGTGGGGGGACAGGGAAAGCTTTCTTT. Amino acids: CASSGGTGKAFF.

The chain has TRBV14 and TRBJ2-1; 9 nucleotides match TRBD2. Germline V lookup: CDR1 SGHDN, CDR2 FVKESK. CDR3 length: 14 residues. V gave up 2 bases and J gave up 7 bases; unmatched junction bases: 3. CDR3 DNA: TGTGCCAGCAGCCAACCGGGACTAGCAAATGAGCAGTTCTTC. Translated: CASSQPGLANEQFF. The full variable domain, its missing parts supplied by reference TRBV14 and TRBJ2-1, is EAGVTQFPSHSVIEKGQTVTLRCDPISGHDNLYWYRRVMGKEIKFLLHFVKESKQDESGMPNNRFLAERTGGTYSTLKVQPAELEDSGVYFCASSQPGLANEQFFGPGTRLTVL.

DNA of the CDR3: TGTGCCAGCTCACCTGAGGGGGAGCAGTTCTTC. This encodes CASSPEGEQFF. The chain couples TRBV18 to TRBJ2-1; D tentatively fits TRBD1 or TRBD2 (5 bases each). V was clipped by 3 bases and J by 10 bases, with 7 bases between them. The CDR3 has 11 residues. The germline gives CDR1 KGHSH, CDR2 LQKENI. Full variable domain (missing parts from reference TRBV18 and TRBJ2-1): NAGVMQNPRHLVRRRGQEARLRCSPMKGHSHVYWYRQLPEEGLKFMVYLQKENIIDESGMPKERFSAEFPKEGPSILRIQQVVRGDSAAYFCASSPEGEQFFGPGTRLTVL.

The J gene is TRBJ1-1, the V gene TRBV12-3 or TRBV12-4; D remains unclear. V gave up 4 bases and J gave up 1 base, with 7 bases separating them. The CDR3 consists of 13 residues. This CDR3 reads CASSYRQNTEAFF. CDR3 bases: TGTGCCAGCAGTTATCGACAGAACACTGAAGCTTTCTTT.

The gene calls are TRBV6-5 and TRBJ1-2, with D maybe TRBD1 (5 bases). Between the trimmed V and J ends, which lost 9 bases and 4 bases, there was a span of 15 bases. The length of the CDR3 is 13 residues. Per germline, CDR1 MNHEY and CDR2 SVGAGI. In nucleotides, the CDR3 is TGTGCCAGTACGGAGGACATGGGCTATGGCTACACCTTC. Translating gives CASTEDMGYGYTF.

This chain links TRBV19 with TRBJ1-5; D is unclear. The germline gives CDR1 LNHDA, CDR2 SQIVND (reference sequence). Between the trimmed V and J ends, which lost 2 bases and 4 bases, there was a span of 6 bases. The CDR3 is made up of 13 amino acids. CDR3 loop: CASSISPNQPQHF. The CDR3 nucleotides read TGTGCCAGTAGTATATCCCCAAATCAGCCCCAGCATTTT.

The J gene is TRBJ1-2, the V gene TRBV7-2, with 7 bases aligning to TRBD1. V lost 9 bases and J lost 3; bases outside the gene matches: 13. In germline, CDR1 is SGHTA, CDR2 FQGNSA. The CDR3 spans 15 residues. The CDR3 DNA sequence: TGTGCCAGTACATCGGGACGTGGACAGGACTATGGCTACACCTTC. Its protein product is CASTSGRGQDYGYTF. The full variable domain, its missing parts supplied by reference TRBV7-2 and TRBJ1-2, is GAGVSQSPSNKVTEKGKDVELRCDPISGHTALYWYRQSLGQGLEFLIYFQGNSAPDKSGLPSDRFSAERTGGSVSTLTIQRTQQEDSAVYLCASTSGRGQDYGYTFGSGTRLTVV.

The chain recombines TRBV7-2 with TRBJ2-7, with 7 bases aligning to TRBD1. V lost 6 bases, J lost 7 bases, and 6 bases stayed unmatched. This CDR3 comprises 12 residues. In germline, CDR1 is SGHTA, CDR2 FQGNSA. The CDR3 region has the DNA TGTGCCAGCAGAGAGGGGGCCCGGGAGCAGTACTTC. Translated, it gives CASREGAREQYF. Looking up the rest from reference TRBV7-2 and TRBJ2-7 gives the full variable domain: GAGVSQSPSNKVTEKGKDVELRCDPISGHTALYWYRQSLGQGLEFLIYFQGNSAPDKSGLPSDRFSAERTGGSVSTLTIQRTQQEDSAVYLCASREGAREQYFGPGTRLTVT.

The V and J genes are TRBV5-1 and TRBJ2-3; the D gene is possibly TRBD2 (7 bases). CDR3 length: 15 amino acids. The germline V gene encodes CDR1 SGHRS and CDR2 YFSETQ. Trimming removed 8 bases from V and 1 base from J, with 17 bases in between. The chain's CDR3 is CASLAGATRTDTQYF. CDR3 DNA sequence: TGCGCCAGTCTCGCGGGGGCGACCCGCACAGATACGCAGTATTTT.

V is TRBV11-2 and J is TRBJ1-2; D is unresolved. Germline V gene data show CDR1 as SGHAT and CDR2 as FQNNGV. The CDR3 has 13 amino acids. Trimming took off 1 base at V and 8 bases at J, with 11 bases between the two ends. The DNA of the CDR3 is TGTGCCAGCAGCTTAGTGGGCTCTGGGGGCTACACCTTC. It specifies CASSLVGSGGYTF. Supplemented by reference TRBV11-2 and TRBJ1-2, the full variable domain reads EAGVAQSPRYKIIEKRQSVAFWCNPISGHATLYWYQQILGQGPKLLIQFQNNGVVDDSQLPKDRFSAERLKGVDSTLKIQPAKLEDSAVYLCASSLVGSGGYTFGSGTRLTVV.

V and J are TRBV2 and TRBJ1-1, with 11 positions matching TRBD1. CDR3 length equals 16 residues. V was clipped by 4 bases and J by 5 bases; unmatched bases: 9. Germline V lookup: CDR1 SNHLY, CDR2 FYNNEI. This CDR3 is CASSALSGTGGTEAFF. As DNA, the CDR3 is TGTGCCAGCAGTGCGTTATCCGGGACAGGGGGAACTGAAGCTTTCTTT.

The chain combines TRBV7-2 with TRBJ2-7; 10 nucleotides agree with TRBD2. Per the germline V gene, CDR1 is SGHTA and CDR2 is FQGNSA. V lost 4 bases, J lost 3 bases, and 6 bases stayed unmatched. The CDR3 extends over 15 amino acids. This CDR3 reads CASSSSGGSVYEQYF. CDR3 DNA sequence: TGTGCCAGCAGCTCTAGCGGGGGAAGTGTCTACGAGCAGTACTTC. Supplemented by reference TRBV7-2 and TRBJ2-7, the full variable domain reads GAGVSQSPSNKVTEKGKDVELRCDPISGHTALYWYRQSLGQGLEFLIYFQGNSAPDKSGLPSDRFSAERTGGSVSTLTIQRTQQEDSAVYLCASSSSGGSVYEQYFGPGTRLTVT.

The chain recombines TRBV6-5 with TRBJ2-1, with TRBD2 as a possible D gene (6 bases). CDR1 is MNHEY, CDR2 SVGAGI, per germline. The CDR3 runs 15 residues. The ends were cut back, 1 base at V and 5 bases at J, with 12 bases in the middle. The CDR3 region is CASSYWSGENNEQFF. The CDR3 region has the DNA TGTGCCAGCAGTTACTGGTCGGGGGAGAACAATGAGCAGTTCTTC.

Here the CDR3 reads CASSPPGHTQEKLFF. The CDR3 coding sequence is TGTGCCAGCTCACCACCCGGTCACACTCAGGAAAAACTGTTTTTT. The V gene is TRBV18, the J gene TRBJ1-4, with unresolved D. V was trimmed by 0 bases and J by 8 bases, leaving 13 bases between them. Germline V CDR1 and CDR2: KGHSH, LQKENI. The CDR3 covers 15 residues.

Written as DNA, the CDR3 is TGTGCCAGCAGCTTGGGGGGCGAGGGTAGCTCGCAGTACTTC. This sequence encodes CASSLGGEGSSQYF. V is TRBV5-4 and J is TRBJ2-7; D may be TRBD1 or TRBD2 (5 bases each). This CDR3 spans 14 amino acids. Trimming took off 0 bases at V and 9 bases at J, with 16 bases between the two ends. Per the germline V gene, CDR1 is SGHNT and CDR2 is YYREEE (reference sequence). Drawing the rest from reference TRBV5-4 and TRBJ2-7, the complete variable domain is ETGVTQSPTHLIKTRGQQVTLRCSSQSGHNTVSWYQQALGQGPQFIFQYYREEENGRGNFPPRFSGLQFPNYSSELNVNALELDDSALYLCASSLGGEGSSQYFGPGTRLTVT.

V gene TRBV19 combines with J gene TRBJ1-2; maybe TRBD1 (5 bases). V was trimmed by 6 bases and J by 1 base, leaving 15 bases between them. CDR1 is LNHDA and CDR2 is SQIVND in the germline V gene (reference sequence). This CDR3 region has 15 residues. CDR3: CASRPPRQNNYGYTF. CDR3 nucleotide sequence: TGTGCCAGTAGACCCCCGAGACAGAATAACTATGGCTACACCTTC.

The chain uses TRBV6-5 and TRBJ1-3; 7 positions agree with TRBD1. With 4 bases clipped from V and 7 bases from J, the junction kept 4 bases outside the gene matches. The CDR3 has 13 amino acids. The germline V gene encodes CDR1 MNHEY and CDR2 SVGAGI. The CDR3 sequence is CASSSPTGNTIYF. As DNA, the CDR3 is TGTGCCAGCAGTTCCCCGACAGGGAACACCATATATTTT.

The V gene is TRBV9, the J gene TRBJ1-2; D might be TRBD1 (5 bases). V gave up 4 bases and J gave up 5 bases, with 9 bases separating them. Per the germline V gene, CDR1 is SGDLS and CDR2 is YYNGEE. The CDR3 has 12 residues. CDR3 in DNA: TGTGCCAGCAGCACCGAGGGGTATGGCTACACCTTC. Translated: CASSTEGYGYTF.

This sequence joins TRBV5-1 and TRBJ1-4; D call uncertain. Germline CDR1 SGHRS, CDR2 YFSETQ. This CDR3 comprises 14 residues. V lost 0 bases, J lost 8 bases, and 11 bases lay in between. The CDR3 region is CASSLVPGSEKLFF. In DNA, the CDR3 is TGCGCCAGCAGCTTGGTACCCGGCTCAGAAAAACTGTTTTTT.

The J gene is TRBJ2-7, the V gene TRBV11-3, with 9 bases identical to TRBD2. The CDR3 covers 15 residues. J was trimmed by 1 base and V by 3 bases; bases with no gene match: 4. CDR1 and CDR2 from the germline V gene are SGHNT and YENEEA. The chain's CDR3 is CASSFGGGASYEQYF. The CDR3 DNA reads TGTGCCAGCAGCTTCGGCGGGGGGGCATCCTACGAGCAGTACTTC.

The genes are TRBV28 and TRBJ1-3; TRBD1 matches at 8 bases. The CDR3 length is 16 residues. CDR1 is MDHEN and CDR2 is SYDVKM in the germline V gene. J lost 0 bases, V lost 5 bases, and 6 bases had no gene match. CDR3 sequence (DNA): TGTGCCAGCAGTAGGGCGGACAGGGACTCTGGAAACACCATATATTTT. Translating gives CASSRADRDSGNTIYF. The entire variable domain, with the rest obtained from reference TRBV28 and TRBJ1-3, is as follows: DVKVTQSSRYLVKRTGEKVFLECVQDMDHENMFWYRQDPGLGLRLIYFSYDVKMKEKGDIPEGYSVSREKKERFSLILESASTNQTSMYLCASSRADRDSGNTIYFGEGSWLTVV.